The 23 T cell receptor beta chains below all came from one sample that was sequenced in a study of blood T cells in healthy people across ages (dated by TCRdb to between 2015 and 2017). The library was made by 5' RACE. Sequencing was performed on an Illumina HiSeq 2500. A second about 7 to 11 cycle PCR used a sample-barcoded 5' primer and a J-beta primer mix. TCRdb redid the processing of the public reads, applying fastp at Q25 and MiXCR, and retained in-frame beta chains. Every distinct CDR3 protein forms one entry, paired with its most common genes and DNA. The sample table contains roughly 730,000 distinct CDR3 sequences; only one count was recorded for 45% to 70% of them. Of the sample, 25% to 30% is held by the ten largest clones. Specimen: blood. The receptor source for this set is a man between 40 and 49 years old in good health.

This chain joins TRBV7-2 and TRBJ2-3; TRBD2 matches 7 bases. The germline V gene encodes CDR1 SGHTA and CDR2 FQGNSA. Unmatched junction bases numbered 13, after V lost 4 bases and J lost 3 bases. The CDR3 length is 17 residues. CDR3 sequence reads: CASSSVPGLPSTDTQYF. CDR3 nucleotide sequence: TGTGCCAGCAGCTCTGTACCGGGACTACCTTCGACAGATACGCAGTATTTT.

The chain links TRBV18 to TRBJ2-7; D ambiguous. V gave up 6 bases and J gave up 7 bases, with 19 bases separating them. The CDR3 length is 14 residues. The germline V gene has CDR1 KGHSH and CDR2 LQKENI. The CDR3 here is CASSPTLSDNEQYF. For the CDR3, the DNA is TGTGCCAGCTCCCCAACCCTGAGTGATAATGAGCAGTACTTC.

This clonotype was picked up a small number of times. This chain connects TRBV24-1 to TRBJ2-4; D remains ambiguous. The J call may be wrong; the DNA end is better matched by TRBJ2-7. The CDR3 extends over 13 amino acids. Germline V gene lookup returns CDR1 KGHDR and CDR2 SFDVKD. The CDR3 is CATSGGSAYEQYF. CDR3 in DNA: TGTGCCACCAGTGGGGGATCCGCCTACGAGCAGTACTTC.

The chain uses TRBV7-3 and TRBJ2-1, with TRBD1 matching 9 bases. The ends lost 0 bases at V and 6 bases at J; junction bases unmatched: 12. CDR3 length: 18 amino acids. In germline, CDR1 is SGHTA, CDR2 FQGTGA. CDR3 in DNA: TGTGCCAGCAGCTTAACTGATATGGGGACAGGGCGACTCAATGAGCAGTTCTTC. Its protein is CASSLTDMGTGRLNEQFF. Supplemented by reference TRBV7-3 and TRBJ2-1, the full variable domain reads GAGVSQTPSNKVTEKGKYVELRCDPISGHTALYWYRQSLGQGPEFLIYFQGTGAADDSGLPNDRFFAVRPEGSVSTLKIQRTERGDSAVYLCASSLTDMGTGRLNEQFFGPGTRLTVL.

This clonotype was found a few times. The chain uses TRBV7-2 and TRBJ2-7, with D possibly TRBD1 on 6 matching bases. The germline V gene encodes CDR1 SGHTA and CDR2 FQGNSA. The CDR3 spans 13 residues. V lost 0 bases to trimming and J lost 7 bases, with 10 bases between them. The CDR3 DNA reads as TGTGCCAGCAGCTTAGCGGGGCAGGGGGAGCAGTACTTC. Translating it yields CASSLAGQGEQYF. The full variable domain, in which reference TRBV7-2 and TRBJ2-7 provide the parts outside the CDR3, is GAGVSQSPSNKVTEKGKDVELRCDPISGHTALYWYRQSLGQGLEFLIYFQGNSAPDKSGLPSDRFSAERTGGSVSTLTIQRTQQEDSAVYLCASSLAGQGEQYFGPGTRLTVT.

A few counts support this clonotype. The V and J genes are TRBV28 and TRBJ2-4; possibly TRBD1 for D (5 bases). The length of the CDR3 is 14 residues. Germline V gives CDR1 MDHEN, CDR2 SYDVKM. The V gene lost 5 bases and the J gene lost 2 bases, with 10 bases spanning the gap. The CDR3 DNA is TGTGCCAGCAGTACCCAGGGAACCAAAAACATTCAGTACTTC. It encodes CASSTQGTKNIQYF.

The chain links TRBV7-2 to TRBJ2-7; TRBD2 aligns across 7 bases. The V gene's germline CDR1 is SGHTA and CDR2 FQGNSA. V shed 0 bases and J 7 bases; nucleotides not matched to a gene: 9. This CDR3 region has 15 residues. The CDR3 reads CASSLAGGLTNEQYF. CDR3 DNA sequence: TGTGCCAGCAGCTTAGCGGGGGGACTAACCAATGAGCAGTACTTC.

CDR3 region: CATSDSAGTNQPQHF. CDR3 nucleotides: TGTGCCACCAGTGATTCTGCAGGGACGAATCAGCCCCAGCATTTT. The rearrangement joins TRBV24-1 to TRBJ1-5; a possible D gene is TRBD1 (5 bases). V lost 2 bases, J lost 4 bases, and 11 bases lay in between. Germline V CDR1 and CDR2: KGHDR, SFDVKD. This CDR3 contains 15 residues.

The rearrangement uses TRBV6-5 and TRBJ2-3; 9 positions match TRBD1. Trimming took 6 bases from V and 6 from J; bases not matched to a gene: 10. The CDR3 spans 15 residues. Germline values: CDR1 MNHEY, CDR2 SVGAGI. CDR3 protein: CASRGTGGQGDTQYF. CDR3 sequence (DNA): TGTGCCAGCAGGGGTACAGGGGGCCAAGGGGATACGCAGTATTTT.

This clonotype was recorded a few times. The chain combines TRBV27 with TRBJ2-7; D is unclear. The CDR3 has 15 amino acids. Trimming cost V 2 bases and J 1 base, with 12 bases left between them. Germline V gives CDR1 MNHEY, CDR2 SMNVEV (reference sequence). Here the CDR3 reads CASSLDDPSSYEQYF. For the CDR3, the DNA is TGTGCCAGCAGTTTAGACGACCCGAGTTCCTACGAGCAGTACTTC.

This clonotype has more than one count but fewer than ten. The genes are TRBV5-1 and TRBJ2-1, with TRBD1 matching over 7 bases. The CDR3 is 14 amino acids. Looked up from germline, CDR1 is SGHRS and CDR2 is YFSETQ. The J segment lost 5 bases and the V segment lost 4 bases, leaving 6 bases of the junction unmatched. CDR3 region: CASSVGTDHNEQFF. CDR3 coding DNA: TGCGCCAGCAGCGTTGGGACAGACCACAATGAGCAGTTCTTC.

This rearrangement joins TRBV3-1 to TRBJ2-7, with 9 bases fitting TRBD2. The closer fit of TRBJ2-5 to the DNA end suggests the J call may be wrong. The CDR3 consists of 15 residues. Germline CDR1 is LGHDT and CDR2 is YNNKEL (reference sequence). CDR3 bases: TGTGCCAGCAGCCAAGTCCGGACTAGCGAAGAGACCCAGTACTTC. It is translated as CASSQVRTSEETQYF.

The chain is built from TRBV4-1 and TRBJ2-4, with 10 bases matching TRBD1. With the DNA end fitting TRBJ2-7 better, the J assignment may be wrong. Germline V gene lookup returns CDR1 MGHRA and CDR2 YSYEKL. The CDR3 consists of 15 residues. CDR3 bases: TGCGCCAGCAGCCAAGCCGGGACAGGGGTTGGCGAGCAGTACTTC. Encoded protein: CASSQAGTGVGEQYF.

The chain combines TRBV7-2 with TRBJ2-3; D might be TRBD2 (6 bases). Germline CDR1 SGHTA, CDR2 FQGNSA. The V end was cut by 5 bases, the J end by 2 bases, with 11 bases between. This CDR3 region has 14 residues. CDR3 residues: CASSVGGPTDTQYF. In DNA form, the CDR3 reads TGTGCCAGCAGCGTAGGAGGGCCCACAGATACGCAGTATTTT.

The chain joins TRBV4-3 to TRBJ2-7; 8 bases fit TRBD2. The ends lost 5 bases at V and 7 bases at J; junction bases unmatched: 10. Germline lookup yields CDR1 LGHNA and CDR2 YSLEER. The CDR3 contains 14 residues. CDR3 in DNA: TGCGCCAGCAGCGACCTGCGGGGGGCGAGGGAGCAGTACTTC. This gives the protein CASSDLRGAREQYF.

The chain has TRBV4-3 and TRBJ2-2; 7 positions match TRBD1. J gave up 6 bases and V 2 bases, and 9 bases lay outside the gene matches. The CDR3 contains 16 residues. CDR1 LGHNA and CDR2 YSLEER come from the germline V gene. The CDR3 is CASSQQMTGQAGELFF. In DNA form, the CDR3 reads TGCGCCAGCAGCCAACAGATGACCGGACAGGCCGGGGAGCTGTTTTTT.

This sequence joins TRBV7-9 and TRBJ2-1; TRBD1 aligns across 7 bases. In germline, CDR1 is SEHNR, CDR2 FQNEAQ (reference sequence). V trimming: 3 bases; J trimming: 3 bases; junction bases outside the gene matches: 8. The CDR3 has 16 residues. This CDR3 is CASSFTDRAHYNEQFF. Here the CDR3 DNA reads TGTGCCAGCAGCTTTACAGACAGGGCTCACTACAATGAGCAGTTCTTC.

The chain has TRBV10-3 and TRBJ2-1, with 8 bases aligning to TRBD2. The CDR3 consists of 16 residues. Germline CDR1 and CDR2: ENHRY and SYGVKD. V lost 3 bases, J lost 3 bases, and 7 bases stayed unmatched. The CDR3 here is CAISETTSGIYNEQFF. The DNA of the CDR3 is TGTGCCATCAGTGAAACAACTAGCGGAATCTACAATGAGCAGTTCTTC.

The gene calls are TRBV4-1 and TRBJ2-1; TRBD1 might be the D (6 bases). The germline CDR1 and CDR2 sequences are MGHRA and YSYEKL. Trimming shortened V by 3 bases and J by 4 bases, and 13 bases separated the two germline ends. The CDR3 has 15 amino acids. CDR3 region: CASSHRGEAYNEQFF. The CDR3 DNA reads TGCGCCAGCAGCCACAGGGGTGAGGCTTACAATGAGCAGTTCTTC.

The chain uses TRBV3-1 and TRBJ2-1, with a weak D call TRBD2 (6 bases). The V gene lost 9 bases and the J gene lost 7 bases, with 19 bases spanning the gap. The CDR3 has 14 amino acids. The germline gives CDR1 LGHDT, CDR2 YNNKEL (reference sequence). The chain's CDR3 is CASRGLASYNEQFF. The CDR3 nucleotides are TGTGCCAGTCGTGGGCTAGCGAGTTATAATGAGCAGTTCTTC.

This clonotype was seen a few times. This chain links TRBV24-1 with TRBJ2-7; 9 positions match TRBD1. Germline trimming cut 4 bases from V and 1 base from J; bases unmatched to any gene: 1. The V gene's germline CDR1 is KGHDR and CDR2 SFDVKD. CDR3 length: 14 residues. The DNA for the CDR3 is TGTGCCACCAGTGAAGGACAGGGGTCCTACGAGCAGTACTTC. It specifies CATSEGQGSYEQYF.

Turning to this clonotype: One junction end does not reproduce the germline sequence, and a read error may be involved. The chain has TRBV12-3 or TRBV12-4 and TRBJ2-3, with 9 bases fitting TRBD2. CDR3 size: 15 residues. In nucleotides, the CDR3 is TGTGCCAGCAGTTTAAGCGGGGGGTACACAGAGACGCAGTATTTT. Translated: CASSLSGGYTETQYF.

This clonotype was observed a handful of times. The chain recombines TRBV20-1 with TRBJ2-5, with D tentatively TRBD1 (6 bases). Trimming left V 6 bases short and J 3 bases short, with 11 bases between. The CDR3 is 12 residues long. Germline lookup yields CDR1 DFQATT and CDR2 SNEGSKA (reference sequence). As DNA, the CDR3 is TGCAGTGCCCAGGGGTCTAAAGAGACCCAGTACTTC. It codes for CSAQGSKETQYF.